A selection of T cell receptor beta chains follows, all from one sample in a study of CD8 T cells in Susac syndrome. TCRdb reprocessed the immunoSEQ multiplex PCR reads via MiXCR and lists one record per CDR3 protein. The sample includes roughly 180,000 distinct CDR3 sequences, about 94% seen only once; the top ten take approximately 0.1%. The material sequenced was CD4+ T cells from PBMCs. All receptors come from a human donor in good health. CDR3s include the opening cysteine and the closing phenylalanine or tryptophan. The D gene is left open where the match is weak. Rows give clone size only sometimes, using once, few, many, or a class for an expanded clone.

v_gene	j_gene	d_gene	abundance	CDR3aa	CDR3nt
TRBV9	TRBJ2-7	.	.	CASSNRDPREQYF	TGTGCCAGCAGCAACCGGGACCCGCGCGAGCAGTACTTC
TRBV4-3	TRBJ2-7	.	.	CASSQDFRSYEQYF	TGCGCCAGCAGCCAAGATTTTCGGAGCTACGAGCAGTACTTC
TRBV10-3	TRBJ2-5	TRBD2	.	CAISVSGTGETQYF	TGTGCCATCAGTGTTAGCGGGACGGGGGAGACCCAGTACTTC
TRBV29-1	TRBJ1-1	.	.	CSVEGAKGNTEAFF	TGCAGCGTTGAGGGGGCTAAAGGGAACACTGAAGCTTTCTTT
TRBV23-1	TRBJ1-1	.	.	CASSVTGVNTEAFF	TGCGCCAGCAGCGTGACAGGAGTGAACACTGAAGCTTTCTTT
TRBV7-8	TRBJ2-7	.	.	CASSFSPNYEQYF	TGTGCCAGCAGCTTTAGTCCGAACTACGAGCAGTACTTC
TRBV27	TRBJ2-1	TRBD2	.	CASSLGLAGVPYNEQFF	TGTGCCAGCAGTTTAGGTTTGGCGGGAGTCCCCTACAATGAGCAGTTCTTC
TRBV27	TRBJ2-7	TRBD1	.	CASSRTGNEQYF	TGTGCCAGCAGTCGGACAGGGAACGAGCAGTACTTC
TRBV4-2	TRBJ2-1	.	.	CASSQGGAYNEQFF	TGTGCCAGCAGCCAAGGGGGGGCTTACAATGAGCAGTTCTTC
TRBV29-1	TRBJ1-5	TRBD1	.	CSVVGAGTGGNNQPQHF	TGCAGCGTTGTAGGAGCGGGAACAGGGGGCAACAATCAGCCCCAGCATTTT
TRBV29-1	TRBJ2-7	TRBD1	.	CSVARDRATYEQYF	TGCAGCGTTGCACGGGACAGGGCGACTTACGAGCAGTACTTC
TRBV7-9	TRBJ2-1	TRBD1	.	CASSRLQGFDEQFF	TGTGCCAGCAGCCGCCTACAGGGGTTTGATGAGCAGTTCTTC
TRBV12-3/TRBV12-4	TRBJ2-7	.	.	CASKDGRSSYEQYF	TGTGCCAGCAAGGACGGAAGGAGCTCCTACGAGCAGTACTTC
TRBV7-3	TRBJ2-3	TRBD1	once	CASSQDRFTDTQYF	TGTGCCAGCAGCCAGGACAGGTTCACAGATACGCAGTATTTT
TRBV15	TRBJ2-7	.	.	CATSRDLGELVYEQYF	TGTGCCACCAGCAGAGATCTGGGGGAGCTGGTCTACGAGCAGTACTTC
TRBV27	TRBJ2-1	TRBD1	.	CASSLHRGQGGEQFF	TGTGCCAGCAGTTTGCACAGGGGGCAAGGAGGTGAGCAGTTCTTC
TRBV20-1	TRBJ1-5	.	once	CSASVRGQPQHF	TGCAGTGCTAGTGTTAGGGGGCAGCCCCAGCATTTT
TRBV28	TRBJ2-3	.	.	CASSLRDMGQYF	TGTGCCAGCAGTTTGAGGGACATGGGGCAGTATTTT
TRBV20-1	TRBJ1-5	.	.	CSARYSNQPQHF	TGCAGTGCTAGATACAGCAATCAGCCCCAGCATTTT
TRBV5-1	TRBJ1-1	.	.	CASSLDRDGTEAFF	TGCGCCAGCAGCTTGGACAGGGACGGCACTGAAGCTTTCTTT
TRBV3-1	TRBJ1-1	.	.	CASSQVGVQVQVESEAFF	TGTGCCAGCAGCCAAGTCGGGGTCCAGGTTCAGGTCGAATCTGAAGCTTTCTTT
TRBV2	TRBJ2-6	.	.	CASSGGGDPSGANVLTF	TGTGCCAGCAGTGGAGGAGGTGACCCCTCTGGGGCCAACGTCCTGACTTTC
TRBV28	TRBJ1-2	TRBD1	once	CASSFPGQGIVGYTF	TGTGCCAGCAGTTTCCCGGGACAGGGAATAGTTGGTTACACCTTC
TRBV30	TRBJ2-7	.	.	CAWSVLIRFVVFF	TGTGCCTGGAGTGTTTTAATTCGGTTCGTCGTATTCTTC
TRBV19	TRBJ2-3	TRBD2	.	CASSIRGRAPDTQYF	TGTGCCAGTAGTATCAGAGGGAGGGCCCCAGATACGCAGTATTTT
TRBV14	TRBJ2-2	TRBD2	.	CASSQDLAGDPGELFF	TGTGCCAGCAGCCAAGATCTAGCGGGAGATCCCGGGGAGCTGTTTTTT
TRBV7-9	TRBJ2-6	.	.	CASSLRQGLGSGANVLTF	TGTGCCAGCAGCTTGAGGCAGGGGTTGGGCTCTGGGGCCAACGTCCTGACTTTC
TRBV9	TRBJ1-2	.	.	CASSVELADGYTF	TGTGCCAGCAGCGTAGAGCTGGCAGATGGCTACACCTTC
TRBV20-1	TRBJ2-5	TRBD1	few	CSVADREETQYF	TGCAGTGTCGCAGACAGGGAAGAGACCCAGTACTTC
TRBV30	TRBJ2-4	TRBD2	.	CAWSDREVQYF	TGTGCCTGGAGTGACCGGGAGGTACAGTACTTC
TRBV4-3	TRBJ2-3	.	once	CASSQKLVVYGYF	TGCGCCAGCAGCCAAAAACTAGTAGTTTACGGGTATTTT
TRBV29-1	TRBJ2-1	TRBD2	.	CSGSRAGTGGEQFF	TGCAGCGGGTCACGAGCGGGAACTGGCGGTGAGCAGTTCTTC
TRBV25-1	TRBJ2-7	TRBD2	.	CASSNPQRGYEQYF	TGTGCCAGCAGTAACCCCCAGCGGGGATACGAGCAGTACTTC
TRBV20-1	TRBJ2-7	TRBD2	.	CSARLSGRAEQYF	TGCAGTGCTAGACTTAGCGGGAGGGCCGAGCAGTACTTC
TRBV28	TRBJ2-7	TRBD2	.	CASSFNSGSGEQYF	TGTGCCAGCAGTTTCAACAGCGGGAGTGGTGAGCAGTACTTC
TRBV5-4	TRBJ2-2	.	once	CASSLATSTGELFF	TGTGCCAGCAGCTTGGCTACTAGTACCGGGGAGCTGTTTTTT
TRBV5-1	TRBJ1-1	.	.	CASSLELRDTEAFF	TGCGCCAGCAGCTTAGAACTCAGGGACACTGAAGCTTTCTTT
TRBV4-3	TRBJ2-1	TRBD2	.	CASSQDLRLAGDNEQFF	TGCGCCAGCAGCCAAGATCTGAGGCTAGCGGGAGATAATGAGCAGTTCTTC
TRBV12-5	TRBJ2-5	TRBD2	.	CASANYGGETQYF	TGTGCTAGTGCCAACTACGGGGGGGAGACCCAGTACTTC
TRBV7-2	TRBJ2-1	.	.	CASSLVPWGGEQFF	TGTGCCAGCAGCTTAGTGCCCTGGGGCGGTGAGCAGTTCTTC
TRBV20-1	TRBJ2-7	TRBD1	.	CSARDGTGVSEQYF	TGCAGTGCTAGAGATGGGACAGGGGTGAGCGAGCAGTACTTC
TRBV3-1	TRBJ1-1	.	.	CAVQGPYTEAFF	TGTGCCGTCCAGGGCCCTTATACGGAAGCTTTCTTT
TRBV5-4	TRBJ2-3	TRBD1	.	CASSLADRGSTDTQYF	TGTGCCAGCAGCTTGGCGGACAGGGGGAGCACAGATACGCAGTATTTT
TRBV6-2/TRBV6-3	TRBJ2-7	TRBD2	.	CASSYLASGRGEQYF	TGTGCCAGCAGTTACCTGGCTAGCGGGAGGGGAGAGCAGTACTTC
TRBV4-3	TRBJ2-3	.	.	CASSQVYGTSTDTQYF	TGCGCCAGCAGCCAGGTCTACGGAACTAGCACAGATACGCAGTATTTT
TRBV2	TRBJ1-5	.	.	CASSELRGNQPQHF	TGTGCCAGCAGTGAATTAAGAGGGAATCAGCCCCAGCATTTT
TRBV6-1	TRBJ2-6	.	.	CASRPPWGRTSGANVLTF	TGTGCCAGCAGACCCCCGTGGGGACGGACCTCTGGGGCCAACGTCCTGACTTTC
TRBV24-1	TRBJ2-5	.	.	CATSDSGRAETQYF	TGTGCCACCAGTGATTCTGGCAGGGCAGAGACCCAGTACTTC
TRBV7-2	TRBJ2-3	.	once	CASRSRSTDTQYF	TGTGCCAGCAGATCGAGGAGCACAGATACGCAGTATTTT
TRBV20-1	TRBJ1-2	.	.	CSASGKTNYGYTF	TGCAGTGCTAGTGGCAAAACTAACTATGGCTACACCTTC
TRBV11-2	TRBJ2-1	.	.	CASSVDLGDYNEQFF	TGTGCCAGCAGCGTCGACTTAGGTGACTACAATGAGCAGTTCTTC
TRBV29-1	TRBJ2-7	TRBD2	.	CSVLGLAEHYEQYF	TGCAGCGTCCTGGGACTAGCGGAGCACTACGAGCAGTACTTC
TRBV30	TRBJ2-7	.	once	CAWSAESIPYEQYF	TGTGCCTGGAGTGCGGAGAGTATCCCCTACGAGCAGTACTTC
TRBV29-1	TRBJ2-5	.	.	CSVEVGGAQYF	TGCAGCGTTGAAGTAGGGGGAGCCCAGTACTTC
TRBV30	TRBJ2-1	TRBD2	.	CAWSPLLAGGFNEQFF	TGTGCCTGGAGTCCACTCCTAGCGGGAGGCTTCAATGAGCAGTTCTTC